This TCR beta chain was obtained from a study of PD-L1 blockade in urothelial cancer. The protocol was immunoSEQ multiplex PCR, while the TCRdb copy is restricted to in-frame clones and leaves out a portion. This sample has tens of thousands of clones; roughly four fifths occur once, and the top ten carry around 2.9%. Germline loops: CDR1 GTSNPN, CDR2 SVGIG (reference sequence). V was clipped by 1 base and J by 1 base, with 7 bases between them. The CDR3 sequence is 13 residues long. This receptor was obtained from a man between 65 and 79 years old with urothelial cancer. V usage is TRBV30 and J usage is TRBJ1-1; possibly TRBD1 for D (6 bases). This material consisted of PBMCs, taken around atezolizumab (anti-PD-L1) treatment. The CDR3 spells CAWSAGQNTEAFF. The CDR3 bases are TGTGCCTGGAGTGCGGGACAGAACACTGAAGCTTTCTTT. The variable domain in full, completed from reference TRBV30 and TRBJ1-1, reads SQTIHQWPATLVQPVGSPLSLECTVEGTSNPNLYWYRQAAGRGLQLLFYSVGIGQISSEVPQNLSASRPQDRQFILSSKKLLLSDSGFYLCAWSAGQNTEAFFGQGTRLTVV.